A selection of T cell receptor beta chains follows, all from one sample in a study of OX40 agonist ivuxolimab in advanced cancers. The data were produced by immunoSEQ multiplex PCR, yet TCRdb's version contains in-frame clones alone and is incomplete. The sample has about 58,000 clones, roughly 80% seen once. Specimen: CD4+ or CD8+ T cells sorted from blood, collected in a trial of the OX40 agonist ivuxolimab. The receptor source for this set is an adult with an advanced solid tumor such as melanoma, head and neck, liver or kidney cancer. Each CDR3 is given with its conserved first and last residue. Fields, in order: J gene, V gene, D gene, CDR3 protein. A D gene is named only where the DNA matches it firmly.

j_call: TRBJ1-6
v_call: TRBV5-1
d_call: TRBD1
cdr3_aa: CASSSTGYDNSPLHF

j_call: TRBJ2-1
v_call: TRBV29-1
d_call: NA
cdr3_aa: CSVEEGSRMDEQFF

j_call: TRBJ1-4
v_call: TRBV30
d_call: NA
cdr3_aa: CAWTHRVKGEKLFF

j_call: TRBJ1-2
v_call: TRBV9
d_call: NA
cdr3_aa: CASSPRQGGSLGGYTF

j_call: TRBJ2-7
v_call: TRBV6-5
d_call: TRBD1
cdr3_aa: CASSYSRDSSYEQYF

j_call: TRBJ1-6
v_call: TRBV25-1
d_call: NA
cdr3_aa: CASSESPNSPLHF

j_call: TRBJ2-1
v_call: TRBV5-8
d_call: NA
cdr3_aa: CASSLGTEQFF

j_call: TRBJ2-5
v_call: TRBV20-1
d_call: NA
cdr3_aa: CSASFIETQYF

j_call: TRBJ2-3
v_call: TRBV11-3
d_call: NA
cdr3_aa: CASSLDGQSSTDTQYF

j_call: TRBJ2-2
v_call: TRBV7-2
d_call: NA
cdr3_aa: CASSLFRSAGRSGELFF

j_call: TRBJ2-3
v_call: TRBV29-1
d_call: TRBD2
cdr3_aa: CSVLSGRAFTDTQYF

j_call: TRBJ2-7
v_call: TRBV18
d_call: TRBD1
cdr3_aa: CASSPGTGPQQYF

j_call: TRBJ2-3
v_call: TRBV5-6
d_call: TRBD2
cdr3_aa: CASSPTPGLAVTDTQYF

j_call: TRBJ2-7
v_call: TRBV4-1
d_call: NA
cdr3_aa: CASSPDGAGGNYEQYF

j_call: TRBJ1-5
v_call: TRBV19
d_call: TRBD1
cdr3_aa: CASSTIQGLGAQHF

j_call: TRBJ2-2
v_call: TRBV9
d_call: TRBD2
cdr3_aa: CASSVPRTSGNTGELFF

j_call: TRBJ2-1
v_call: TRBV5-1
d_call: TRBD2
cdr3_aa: CASSLMTSSYNEQFF

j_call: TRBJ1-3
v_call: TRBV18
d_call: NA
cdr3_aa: CASSLSRGDSGNTIYF

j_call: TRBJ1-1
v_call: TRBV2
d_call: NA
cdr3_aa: CASSEGPGTEAFF

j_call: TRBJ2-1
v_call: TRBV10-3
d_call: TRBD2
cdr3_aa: CAISGLAGNGYNEQFF

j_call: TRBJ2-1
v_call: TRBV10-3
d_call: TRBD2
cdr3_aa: CAISESGGRNYNEQFF

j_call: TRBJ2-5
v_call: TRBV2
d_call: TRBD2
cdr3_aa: CASSAGLAGGQETQYF

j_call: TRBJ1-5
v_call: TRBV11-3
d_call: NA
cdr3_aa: CASSQGIDQPQHF

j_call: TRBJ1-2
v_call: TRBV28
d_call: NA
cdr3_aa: CASRPAGSLYGYTF

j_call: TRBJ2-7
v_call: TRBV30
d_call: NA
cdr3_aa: CAWGREYEQYF

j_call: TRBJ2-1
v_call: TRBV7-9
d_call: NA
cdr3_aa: CASSLGGASYNEQFF

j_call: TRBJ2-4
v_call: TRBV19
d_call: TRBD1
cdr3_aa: CASSERQGRGNIQYF